What follows describes a single T cell receptor (beta chain). The target antigen is unknown. This entry comes from a study of blood T cells in healthy people across ages. Study-wide context: With template switching, about one barcoded beta molecule was captured per two T cells. Overall study findings and caveats: It was held that the diversity estimates obtained from one million T cells were underestimates.

A second roughly 6 to 11 cycle PCR used barcoded and J-beta primers. TCRdb reprocessed the 5' RACE reads via MiXCR and lists one record per CDR3 protein. The sample consists of around 820,000 distinct CDR3 sequences, around 25% of them appearing once. J was trimmed by 4 bases and V by 1 base; bases with no gene match: 3. The CDR3 contains 15 residues. Per the germline V gene, CDR1 is SGHRS and CDR2 is YFSETQ. Another study also made use of these data, one on T cells of mothers and their children. That study adds: Mothers and children who were related shared slightly more overlap than unrelated pairs, but not significantly more.

The TCR comes from a boy between 10 and 17 years old in good health. The specimen was blood. The genes are TRBV5-1 and TRBJ2-5; TRBD2 matches 11 bases. The CDR3 DNA reads as TGCGCCAGCAGCTTGAAACTAGCGGGAGCAGAGACCCAGTACTTC. Translated: CASSLKLAGAETQYF.